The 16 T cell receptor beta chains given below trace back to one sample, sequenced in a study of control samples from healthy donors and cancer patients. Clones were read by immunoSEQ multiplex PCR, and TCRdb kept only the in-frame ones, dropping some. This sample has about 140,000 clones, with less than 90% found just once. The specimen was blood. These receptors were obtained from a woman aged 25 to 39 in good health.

DNA for the CDR3: TGCGCCAGCAGCTTGCTAGGGACGAACACCGGGGAGCTGTTTTTT. Residues: CASSLLGTNTGELFF. The chain is built from TRBV5-1 and TRBJ2-2; D is unclear. The V and J ends lost 1 base and 0 bases respectively, with 7 bases between them. CDR1 and CDR2 (germline): SGHRS, YFSETQ. The CDR3 totals 15 residues.

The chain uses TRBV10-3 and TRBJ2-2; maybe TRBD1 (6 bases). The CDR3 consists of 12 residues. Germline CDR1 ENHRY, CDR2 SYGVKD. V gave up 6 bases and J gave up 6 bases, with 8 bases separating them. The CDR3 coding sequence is TGTGCCATCAGCGCAGGGGCCGGGGAGCTGTTTTTT. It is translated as CAISAGAGELFF.

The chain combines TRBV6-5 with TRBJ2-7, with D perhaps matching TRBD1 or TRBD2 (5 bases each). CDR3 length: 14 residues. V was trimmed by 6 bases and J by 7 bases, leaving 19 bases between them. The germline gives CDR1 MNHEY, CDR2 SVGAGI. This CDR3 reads CASSQLRDLGEQYF. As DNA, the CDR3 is TGTGCCAGCAGCCAACTCCGGGACCTGGGGGAGCAGTACTTC.

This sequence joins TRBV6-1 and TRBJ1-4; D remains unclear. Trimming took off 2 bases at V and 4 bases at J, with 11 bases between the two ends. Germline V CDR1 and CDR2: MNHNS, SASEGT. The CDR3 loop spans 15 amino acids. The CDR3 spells CASSEHQALNEKLFF. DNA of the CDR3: TGTGCCAGCAGTGAACACCAGGCCCTTAATGAAAAACTGTTTTTT.

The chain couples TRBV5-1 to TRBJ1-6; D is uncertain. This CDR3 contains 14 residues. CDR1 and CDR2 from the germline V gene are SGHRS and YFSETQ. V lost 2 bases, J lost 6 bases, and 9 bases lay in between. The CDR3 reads CASSFGSSNSPLHF. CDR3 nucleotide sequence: TGCGCCAGCAGCTTCGGGTCAAGTAATTCACCCCTCCACTTT.

The CDR3 DNA reads TGTGCCAGCTCACGGGCTCCAACTAATGAAAAACTGTTTTTT. Protein sequence: CASSRAPTNEKLFF. The chain couples TRBV18 to TRBJ1-4; D unresolved. The V end lost 4 bases, the J end lost 0 bases, and 6 bases lay between the germline ends. Germline lookup yields CDR1 KGHSH and CDR2 LQKENI. This CDR3 region has 14 residues.

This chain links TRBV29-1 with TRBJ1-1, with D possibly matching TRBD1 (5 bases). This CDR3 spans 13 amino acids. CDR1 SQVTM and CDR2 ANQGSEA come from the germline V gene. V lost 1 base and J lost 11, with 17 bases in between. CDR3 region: CSVEVFMGGGAFF. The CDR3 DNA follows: TGCAGCGTTGAAGTCTTCATGGGGGGTGGTGCTTTCTTT.

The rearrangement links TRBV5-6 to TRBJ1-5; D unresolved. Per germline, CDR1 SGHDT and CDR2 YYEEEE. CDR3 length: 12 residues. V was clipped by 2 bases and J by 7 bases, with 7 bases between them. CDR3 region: CASSFLSQPQHF. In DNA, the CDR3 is TGTGCCAGCAGCTTCTTGTCCCAGCCCCAGCATTTT.

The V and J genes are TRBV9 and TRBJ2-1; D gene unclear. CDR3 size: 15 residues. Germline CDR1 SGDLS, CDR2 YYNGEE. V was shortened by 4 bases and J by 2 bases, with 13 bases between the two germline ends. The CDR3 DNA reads TGTGCCAGCAGCTCCCCACCGGGCACCTACAATGAGCAGTTCTTC. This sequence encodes CASSSPPGTYNEQFF.

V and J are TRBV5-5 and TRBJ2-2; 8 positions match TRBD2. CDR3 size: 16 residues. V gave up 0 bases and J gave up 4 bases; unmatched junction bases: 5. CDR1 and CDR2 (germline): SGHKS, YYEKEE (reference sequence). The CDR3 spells CASSLDSGGVTGELFF. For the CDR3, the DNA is TGTGCCAGCAGCTTGGACTCGGGAGGGGTCACCGGGGAGCTGTTTTTT.

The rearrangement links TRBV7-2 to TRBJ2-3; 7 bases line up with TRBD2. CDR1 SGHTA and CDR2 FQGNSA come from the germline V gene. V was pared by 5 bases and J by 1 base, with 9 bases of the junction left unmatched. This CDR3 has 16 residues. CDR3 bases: TGTGCCAGCAGCCCGAGGGCGGGAGCCGGCACAGATACGCAGTATTTT. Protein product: CASSPRAGAGTDTQYF.

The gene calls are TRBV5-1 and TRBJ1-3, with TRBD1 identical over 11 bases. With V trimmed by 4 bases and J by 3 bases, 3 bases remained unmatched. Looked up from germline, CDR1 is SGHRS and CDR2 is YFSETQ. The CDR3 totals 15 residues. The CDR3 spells CASSRGQGDGNTIYF. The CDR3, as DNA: TGCGCCAGCAGCCGGGGACAGGGGGATGGAAACACCATATATTTT.

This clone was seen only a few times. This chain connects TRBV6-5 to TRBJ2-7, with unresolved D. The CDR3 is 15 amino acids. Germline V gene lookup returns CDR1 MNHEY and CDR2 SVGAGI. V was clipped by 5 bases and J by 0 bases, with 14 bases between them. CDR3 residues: CASSQTAEISYEQYF. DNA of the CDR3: TGTGCCAGCAGTCAAACCGCTGAAATCTCCTACGAGCAGTACTTC.

The CDR3, as DNA: TGTGCCAGCAGCATGACAGGAGCAGGAAACACCATATATTTT. Amino acids: CASSMTGAGNTIYF. The chain has TRBV27 and TRBJ1-3; D is perhaps TRBD1 (6 bases). The germline V gene has CDR1 MNHEY and CDR2 SMNVEV (reference sequence). This CDR3 has 14 residues. Trimming pared 6 bases from V and 4 bases from J, leaving 13 bases between.

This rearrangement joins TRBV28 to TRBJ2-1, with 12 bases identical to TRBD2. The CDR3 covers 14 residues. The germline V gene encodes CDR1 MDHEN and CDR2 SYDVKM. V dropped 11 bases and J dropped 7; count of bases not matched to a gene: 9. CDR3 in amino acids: CASRETSGRNEQFF. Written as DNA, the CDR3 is TGTGCCTCCCGGGAGACTAGCGGGAGAAATGAGCAGTTCTTC.

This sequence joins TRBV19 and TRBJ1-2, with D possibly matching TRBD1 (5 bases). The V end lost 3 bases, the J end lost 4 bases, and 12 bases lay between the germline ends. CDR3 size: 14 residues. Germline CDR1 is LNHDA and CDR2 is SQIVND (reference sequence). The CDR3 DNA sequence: TGTGCCAGTAGTATTGCGACAGTGCGCTATGGCTACACCTTC. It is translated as CASSIATVRYGYTF.